This T cell receptor beta chain was retrieved from a study of cytomegalovirus exposure and HLA in healthy donors. Whole-study findings and limits: Donor immune exposure was known only as CMV serostatus. Roughly even sequencing depth across donors was the assumption behind the presence/absence analyses.

At collection, donors were nominally healthy, but unrecorded immune exposures were probable. V lost 3 bases and J lost 13, with 21 bases in between. The CDR3 totals 14 residues. The germline gives CDR1 SGHAT, CDR2 FQNNGV. This clone was seen only once. Its antigen is as yet unknown. With 60 Vbeta and 13 Jbeta primers, the PCR was carried out. Only in-frame clones appear in the TCRdb table, and some are missing; sequencing was by immunoSEQ multiplex PCR. The data show 210,000 or so clones, with 78% seen just once and about 0.45% held by the top ten. The chain links TRBV11-2 to TRBJ1-1; D is unresolved. The sequenced sample consisted of PBMCs. The receptor's source is a boy younger than 18 in good health and CMV-seronegative. This CDR3 is CASSFSLGRARGFF. CDR3 DNA: TGTGCCAGCAGCTTCTCCCTGGGCCGGGCTCGGGGTTTCTTT.